The 16 T cell receptor beta chains presented below share a single source sample, sequenced in a study of blood T cell repertoires in COVID-19. Some clones are missing from TCRdb's copy, which holds only in-frame ones; the method was immunoSEQ multiplex PCR. The repertoire includes around 140,000 clones, roughly 90% of them detected once, and approximately 1.8% sits in the top ten. The sequencing input was peripheral blood. These receptors came from a man in his 70s with acute or convalescent COVID-19.

The rearrangement joins TRBV18 to TRBJ1-1, with D possibly matching TRBD1 (6 bases). Germline V gene data show CDR1 as KGHSH and CDR2 as LQKENI. V dropped 1 base and J dropped 3 bases, with 15 bases sitting between them. The CDR3 sequence is 16 residues long. The CDR3 here is CASSPREMGADTEAFF. CDR3 bases: TGTGCCAGCTCACCACGGGAGATGGGGGCGGACACTGAAGCTTTCTTT.

This clone occurred once. Other DNA sequences in this specimen translate into the identical CDR3. The chain carries TRBV3-1 (or the pseudogene TRBV3-2) and TRBJ2-1; D remains ambiguous. CDR3 length: 15 residues. Between the trimmed V and J ends, which lost 0 bases and 0 bases, there was a span of 6 bases. Germline CDR1 is LGHDT and CDR2 is YNNKEL (reference sequence). The CDR3 reads CASSQDAGSYNEQFF. CDR3 in DNA: TGTGCCAGCAGCCAAGATGCCGGCTCCTACAATGAGCAGTTCTTC.

CDR3 DNA: TGTGCCAGCAGCCAAGGCGGGGGCCTCCAAGAGACCCAGTACTTC. Amino acid sequence: CASSQGGGLQETQYF. The V and J genes are TRBV28 and TRBJ2-5; D might be TRBD2 (7 bases). Germline V gene data show CDR1 as MDHEN and CDR2 as SYDVKM. The V gene lost 6 bases and the J gene lost 1 base, with 15 bases spanning the gap. The CDR3 totals 15 residues.

This chain links TRBV5-8 with TRBJ2-3, with 9 positions matching TRBD1. The trim removed 3 bases at V and 6 bases at J, leaving 11 bases unmatched. Germline values: CDR1 SGHTS, CDR2 YDEGEE. CDR3 length: 16 amino acids. CDR3 region: CASSSGTGKTADTQYF. The CDR3 DNA follows: TGTGCCAGCAGCTCCGGGACAGGGAAGACGGCGGATACGCAGTATTTT.

The chain links TRBV6-5 to TRBJ1-6, with 8 positions matching TRBD1. Per germline, CDR1 MNHEY and CDR2 SVGAGI. The CDR3 loop spans 13 amino acids. V dropped 6 bases and J dropped 10; count of bases not matched to a gene: 5. The CDR3 loop is CASSSRGHSPLHF. As DNA, the CDR3 is TGTGCCAGCAGCTCCAGGGGGCACTCACCCCTCCACTTT.

The chain links TRBV19 to TRBJ1-1, with a possible D match to TRBD1 (5 bases). The germline V and J ends were trimmed by 4 bases and 1 base, with 7 bases remaining between them. There are 13 residues in the CDR3. Germline values: CDR1 LNHDA, CDR2 SQIVND (reference sequence). CDR3 bases: TGTGCCAGTAGTACCGGACAGAACACTGAAGCTTTCTTT. Its translation: CASSTGQNTEAFF.

This chain joins TRBV27 and TRBJ2-5, with D possibly TRBD2 on 6 matching bases. In germline, CDR1 is MNHEY, CDR2 SMNVEV (reference sequence). The CDR3 runs to 15 residues. V lost 3 bases, J lost 1 base, and 12 bases lay in between. The CDR3 is CASSLSSAPQETQYF. CDR3 nucleotides: TGTGCCAGCAGTTTGTCTAGCGCCCCCCAAGAGACCCAGTACTTC.

The chain employs TRBV2 and TRBJ1-1, with D unresolved. The V end was cut by 7 bases, the J end by 11 bases, with 20 bases between. From germline, CDR1 is SNHLY and CDR2 FYNNEI. The CDR3 consists of 13 residues. The CDR3 reads CASNLRDNSGAFF. The CDR3 nucleotides are TGTGCCAGCAACCTCCGTGACAATTCTGGGGCTTTCTTT.

CDR3 protein: CASRLGTGDYNEQFF. As DNA, the CDR3 is TGTGCCAGCAGACTCGGGACAGGAGACTACAATGAGCAGTTCTTC. The chain joins TRBV7-2 to TRBJ2-1, with 8 bases matching TRBD1. Losses at the gene ends were 6 bases for V and 3 bases for J; bases not matched to a gene: 7. CDR3 length equals 15 residues. Germline V lookup: CDR1 SGHTA, CDR2 FQGNSA.

The chain uses TRBV28 and TRBJ2-7; 13 bases fit TRBD2. This CDR3 is built from 17 residues. V trimming: 6 bases; J trimming: 7 bases; junction bases outside the gene matches: 15. The germline CDR1 and CDR2 sequences are MDHEN and SYDVKM. The CDR3 nucleotides read TGTGCCAGCAGCGACCCTTGGACTAGCGGGAGCCCGGGGGAGCAGTACTTC. Translated: CASSDPWTSGSPGEQYF.

In DNA, the CDR3 is TGTGCCAGCAGCTTATCCGGGACGGAGGGAGAGACCCAGTACTTC. Translation: CASSLSGTEGETQYF. The chain is built from TRBV9 and TRBJ2-5, with a possible D match to TRBD2 (6 bases). This CDR3 contains 15 residues. The germline gives CDR1 SGDLS, CDR2 YYNGEE. Trimming shortened V by 4 bases and J by 4 bases, and 17 bases separated the two germline ends.

J is TRBJ2-2 and V is TRBV7-2, with 7 bases that match TRBD1. Unmatched junction bases numbered 4, after V lost 3 bases and J lost 6 bases. The CDR3 contains 14 residues. Per germline, CDR1 SGHTA and CDR2 FQGNSA. For the CDR3, the DNA is TGTGCCAGCAGCTTTCAGGGGGAGTCCGGGGAGCTGTTTTTT. Protein: CASSFQGESGELFF.

As concerns this clone: The junction shows a germline mismatch at one end, possibly a read error. V gene TRBV6-1 combines with J gene TRBJ2-7; 11 positions agree with TRBD1. This CDR3 is built from 15 residues. Germline CDR1 reads MNHNS; CDR2 reads SASEGT. CDR3 sequence: CASREGQGAFYEQYF. The CDR3 region has the DNA TGTGCCAGCAGGGAAGGACAGGGGGCATTCTACGAGCAGTACTTC.

The V call is TRBV7-9, the J call TRBJ2-5; 12 nucleotides match TRBD2. This CDR3 spans 17 amino acids. The germline V gene encodes CDR1 SEHNR and CDR2 FQNEAQ (reference sequence). Losses at the gene ends were 0 bases for V and 1 base for J; bases not matched to a gene: 3. CDR3 DNA sequence: TGTGCCAGCAGCTTAGCGGGACTAGCGGGCCCCCAAGAGACCCAGTACTTC. Encoded protein: CASSLAGLAGPQETQYF.

To note about this clone: The sample has other DNA sequences that encode this CDR3 too. The chain recombines TRBV6-5 with TRBJ1-1, with 11 bases lining up with TRBD1. After removal of 0 bases from V and 5 bases from J, the junction contained 2 bases not matched to a gene. This CDR3 region has 15 residues. CDR1 is MNHEY and CDR2 is SVGAGI in the germline V gene. The CDR3 nucleotides read TGTGCCAGCAGTTACTCTCGGGACAGGGGGACTGAAGCTTTCTTT. Protein: CASSYSRDRGTEAFF.

The V and J genes are TRBV11-2 and TRBJ1-6; the D gene is possibly TRBD1 (5 bases). Germline CDR1 is SGHAT and CDR2 is FQNNGV. The CDR3 runs 16 residues. The V gene lost 5 bases and the J gene lost 8 bases, with 19 bases spanning the gap. CDR3 residues: CASSASDRGGYSPLHF. The CDR3 bases are TGTGCCAGCAGCGCCAGTGACAGAGGTGGATATTCACCCCTCCACTTT.